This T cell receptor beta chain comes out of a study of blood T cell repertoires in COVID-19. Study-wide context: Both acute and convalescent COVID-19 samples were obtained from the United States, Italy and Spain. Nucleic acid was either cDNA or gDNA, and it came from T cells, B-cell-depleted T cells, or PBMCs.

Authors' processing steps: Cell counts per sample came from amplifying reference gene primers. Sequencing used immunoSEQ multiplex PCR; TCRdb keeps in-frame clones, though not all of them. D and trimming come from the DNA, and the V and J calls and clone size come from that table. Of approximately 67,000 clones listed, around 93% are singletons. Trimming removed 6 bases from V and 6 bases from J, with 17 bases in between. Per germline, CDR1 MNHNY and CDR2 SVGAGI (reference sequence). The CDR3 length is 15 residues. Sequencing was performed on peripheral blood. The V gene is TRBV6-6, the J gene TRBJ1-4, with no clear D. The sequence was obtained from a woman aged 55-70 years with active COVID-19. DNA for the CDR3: TGTGCCAGCAGCCTCGCAGGAGGGCGAGATGAAAAACTGTTTTTT. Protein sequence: CASSLAGGRDEKLFF.